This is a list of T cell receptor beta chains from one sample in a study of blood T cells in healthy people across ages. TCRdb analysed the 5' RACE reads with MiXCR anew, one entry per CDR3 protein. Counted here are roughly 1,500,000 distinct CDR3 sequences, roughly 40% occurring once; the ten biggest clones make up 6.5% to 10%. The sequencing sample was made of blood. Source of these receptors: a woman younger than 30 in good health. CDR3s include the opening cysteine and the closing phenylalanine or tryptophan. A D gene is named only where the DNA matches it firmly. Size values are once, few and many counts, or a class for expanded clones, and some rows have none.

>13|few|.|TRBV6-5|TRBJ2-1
TGTGCCACCCGGGAAAGCTCCTACAATGAGCAGTTCTTC
CATRESSYNEQFF
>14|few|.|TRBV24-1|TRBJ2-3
TGTGCCACCAGTGGTCAAACTAGTGTCGATACGCAGTATTTT
CATSGQTSVDTQYF
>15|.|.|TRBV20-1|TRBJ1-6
TGCAGTGCTAGAGACCGGAACATACTAAATTCACCCCTCCACTTT
CSARDRNILNSPLHF
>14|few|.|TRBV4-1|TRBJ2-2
TGCGCCAGCAAATGGGACTTGAACACCGGGGAGCTGTTTTTT
CASKWDLNTGELFF
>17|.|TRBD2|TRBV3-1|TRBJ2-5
TGTGCCAGCAGCCAAGATAACCAGCGGGGGGATCAAGAGACCCAGTACTTC
CASSQDNQRGDQETQYF
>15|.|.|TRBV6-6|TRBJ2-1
TGTGCCAGCAGTTACTCGAGTATAGGTAACGGGGAGCAGTTCTTC
CASSYSSIGNGEQFF
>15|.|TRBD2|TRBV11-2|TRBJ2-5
TGTGCCAGCAGACGGACTAGCTCGTTGTCCAATGAGCAGTACTTC
CASRRTSSLSNEQYF
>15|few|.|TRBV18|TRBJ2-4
TGTGCCAGCTCACCATGGCGGTTAGCCAAAAACATTCAGTACTTC
CASSPWRLAKNIQYF
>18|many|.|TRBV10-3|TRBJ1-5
TGTGCCATCAGTGAGTCGGGGACCTGGGGCCACCCGGATCAGCCCCAGCATTTT
CAISESGTWGHPDQPQHF
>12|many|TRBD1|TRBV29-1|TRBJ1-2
TGCAGCGTAGAGGGGGCGCGTCATGGCTACACCTTC
CSVEGARHGYTF
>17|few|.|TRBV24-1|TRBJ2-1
TGTGCCACCAGTGATCGCCCGAGAACCGGGTCCTACAATGAGCAGTTCTTC
CATSDRPRTGSYNEQFF
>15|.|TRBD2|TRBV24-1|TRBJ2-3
TGTGCCACCAGTGATTTGTCGGGGGGAGAGGATACGCAGTATTTT
CATSDLSGGEDTQYF
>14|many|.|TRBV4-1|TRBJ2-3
TGCGCCAGCAGCCCGGGACTGCTCACAGATACGCAGTATTTT
CASSPGLLTDTQYF
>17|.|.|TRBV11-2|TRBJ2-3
TGTGCCAGCAGCTTAGAATGGGCCAGCGGGAGCACAGATACGCAGTATTTT
CASSLEWASGSTDTQYF
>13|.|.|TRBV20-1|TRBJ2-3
TGCAGTGCCGAAACAGGGAGGACAGATACGCAGTATTTT
CSAETGRTDTQYF
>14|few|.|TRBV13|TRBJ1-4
TGTGCCAGCAGACGCCGGGACCGGAATGAAAAACTGTTTTTT
CASRRRDRNEKLFF
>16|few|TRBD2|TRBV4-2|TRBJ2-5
TGTGCCAGCAGCCAAGGGGTCGCGGGGGGCGGAGAGACCCAGTACTTC
CASSQGVAGGGETQYF
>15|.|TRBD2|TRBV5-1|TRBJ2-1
TGCGCCAGCAGTACGATAGCGGGGACCTACAATGAGCAGTTCTTC
CASSTIAGTYNEQFF
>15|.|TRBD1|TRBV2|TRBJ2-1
TGTGCCAGCAATGAGGCCGCAGGGGGCGAGAATGAGCAGTTCTTC
CASNEAAGGENEQFF
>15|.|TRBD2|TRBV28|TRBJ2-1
TGTGCCAGCACCCCAGCTAGCGGGAGTTACAATGAGCAGTTCTTC
CASTPASGSYNEQFF
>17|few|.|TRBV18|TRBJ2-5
TGTGCCAGCTCACCCCAGAGGGGGGCAGGATACCAAGAGACCCAGTACTTC
CASSPQRGAGYQETQYF
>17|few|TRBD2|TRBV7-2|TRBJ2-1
TGTGCCAGCAGCTTAGTATACCGACTAGCGGGGGCTGGGGAGCAGTTCTTC
CASSLVYRLAGAGEQFF
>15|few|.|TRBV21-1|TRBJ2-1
TGTGCCAGCAGTCCTCCGGGACAGCGTTTCAATGAGCAGTTCTTC
CASSPPGQRFNEQFF
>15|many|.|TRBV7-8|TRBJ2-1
TGTGCCAGCAGCGCGATAAGGGTCCCGTACAATGAGCAGTTCTTC
CASSAIRVPYNEQFF
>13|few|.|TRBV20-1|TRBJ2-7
TGCAGTGTCATACCGGGATCCTCCTACGAGCAGTACTTC
CSVIPGSSYEQYF